These 16 T cell receptor beta chains were sequenced from one sample in a study of T cells in tuberculosis. Clones were sequenced by immunoSEQ multiplex PCR, and TCRdb holds only the in-frame ones, with some missing. The sample contains about 10,000 clones, about 94% of which appear only once. Sequencing used PBMCs. Receptors were obtained from an adult with tuberculosis.

The J gene is TRBJ2-7, the V gene TRBV30; D ambiguous. Trimming shortened V by 2 bases and J by 7 bases, and 9 bases separated the two germline ends. CDR1 and CDR2 from the germline V gene are GTSNPN and SVGIG (reference sequence). CDR3 length: 11 residues. This CDR3 is CAWSQTQEQYF. Written as DNA, the CDR3 is TGTGCCTGGAGTCAAACACAAGAGCAGTACTTC.

Here the CDR3 DNA reads TGTGCCAGCAGCGGGGAGCGGGATGGTGAGACCCAGTACTTC. Protein sequence: CASSGERDGETQYF. This chain links TRBV7-2 with TRBJ2-5; 7 nucleotides line up with TRBD2. This CDR3 has 14 amino acids. CDR1 is SGHTA and CDR2 is FQGNSA in the germline V gene. The V gene end was trimmed by 5 bases and the J gene end by 5 bases; junction bases not matched to a gene: 8.

The genes are TRBV27 and TRBJ2-2; no definite D call. Trimming took off 2 bases at V and 1 base at J, with 5 bases between the two ends. This CDR3 has 14 amino acids. Germline values: CDR1 MNHEY, CDR2 SMNVEV (reference sequence). CDR3 nucleotide sequence: TGTGCCAGCAGTTTAGGGCAGAACACCGGGGAGCTGTTTTTT. Its translation: CASSLGQNTGELFF.

V gene TRBV10-3 combines with J gene TRBJ2-5; 8 positions agree with TRBD2. The V segment lost 6 bases and the J segment 1 base; nucleotides outside the gene matches: 7. Germline assignment: CDR1 ENHRY and CDR2 SYGVKD. The CDR3 contains 15 residues. CDR3 DNA sequence: TGTGCCATCAGCCCTATACGGGGGGGCCAAGAGACCCAGTACTTC. The encoded protein is CAISPIRGGQETQYF.

This clone was observed a single time. This sequence joins TRBV19 and TRBJ2-1; 13 nucleotides align to TRBD2. This CDR3 region has 16 residues. Germline V gene sequence: CDR1 LNHDA, CDR2 SQIVND (reference sequence). Unmatched junction bases numbered 11, after V lost 7 bases and J lost 8 bases. The CDR3 is CASTPRGTSGTDEQFF. The CDR3 DNA reads TGTGCCAGTACCCCCCGTGGGACTAGCGGGACGGATGAGCAGTTCTTC.

This chain joins TRBV19 and TRBJ1-1; 8 positions match TRBD1. The CDR3 contains 15 residues. The V segment lost 4 bases and the J segment 0 bases; nucleotides outside the gene matches: 4. Germline V gene lookup returns CDR1 LNHDA and CDR2 SQIVND (reference sequence). The CDR3 here is CASSTRQGMNTEAFF. DNA of the CDR3: TGTGCCAGTAGTACACGACAGGGGATGAACACTGAAGCTTTCTTT.

This chain links TRBV18 with TRBJ1-2, with a tentative D call TRBD1 (6 bases). The CDR3 sequence is 13 residues long. The V end lost 3 bases, the J end lost 4 bases, and 9 bases lay between the germline ends. Germline CDR1 and CDR2: KGHSH and LQKENI. This CDR3 reads CASSPGAVYGYTF. DNA of the CDR3: TGTGCCAGCTCACCGGGGGCAGTCTATGGCTACACCTTC.

The rearrangement links TRBV6-5 to TRBJ2-6, with TRBD1 as a possible D gene (6 bases). The CDR3 spans 15 residues. Germline loops: CDR1 MNHEY, CDR2 SVGAGI. V was trimmed by 7 bases and J by 2 bases, leaving 12 bases between them. CDR3 region: CASTTQGTGANVLTF. In DNA, the CDR3 is TGTGCCAGCACTACACAGGGAACTGGGGCCAACGTCCTGACTTTC.

The V gene is TRBV5-5, the J gene TRBJ2-1, with 7 bases identical to TRBD2. This CDR3 comprises 16 residues. V was pared by 4 bases and J by 6 bases, with 13 bases of the junction left unmatched. Germline lookup yields CDR1 SGHKS and CDR2 YYEKEE (reference sequence). The CDR3 DNA sequence: TGTGCCAGCAGCCCAGCGGGGAATAGCGGGCCCAATGAGCAGTTCTTC. This encodes CASSPAGNSGPNEQFF.

This clone was detected once. CDR3 coding DNA: TGCGCCAGCAGCCAAGCTAGCGACGGGAGTGGCACCGGGGAGCTGTTTTTT. This sequence encodes CASSQASDGSGTGELFF. The J gene is TRBJ2-2, the V gene TRBV4-1; perhaps TRBD2 as D (6 bases). In germline, CDR1 is MGHRA, CDR2 YSYEKL. The CDR3 is 17 residues long. Trimming took off 1 base at V and 4 bases at J, with 16 bases between the two ends.

The chain links TRBV7-6 to TRBJ2-7, with TRBD2 identical over 14 bases. CDR3 size: 15 residues. Germline loops: CDR1 SGHVS, CDR2 FNYEAQ. V lost 5 bases, J lost 4 bases, and 4 bases stayed unmatched. DNA for the CDR3: TGTGCCAGCAGCCCGACTAGCGGGGGGGTTTACGAGCAGTACTTC. This sequence encodes CASSPTSGGVYEQYF.

This clone was seen just once. The rearrangement uses TRBV19 and TRBJ2-3; 8 bases are shared with TRBD2. V shed 9 bases and J 1 base; nucleotides not matched to a gene: 18. This CDR3 has 18 amino acids. Germline loops: CDR1 LNHDA, CDR2 SQIVND (reference sequence). CDR3 DNA sequence: TGTGCCAGAATCCTCCGGGGGGGCCTTCACTTGCGCACAGATACGCAGTATTTT. Amino acids: CARILRGGLHLRTDTQYF.

The J gene is TRBJ1-2, the V gene TRBV29-1, with D perhaps matching TRBD1 (6 bases). The CDR3 runs 12 residues. Per germline, CDR1 SQVTM and CDR2 ANQGSEA. Trimming shortened V by 2 bases and J by 7 bases, and 11 bases separated the two germline ends. The CDR3 coding sequence is TGCAGCGTTGAACACAGGGAAGGTGGCTACACCTTC. Translating gives CSVEHREGGYTF.

The CDR3 coding sequence is TGTGCCAGCATACGAATAGGGACAGGTGACTATGGCTACACCTTC. The encoded protein is CASIRIGTGDYGYTF. V and J are TRBV6-5 and TRBJ1-2; 8 bases align to TRBD1. The CDR3 is 15 amino acids. Unmatched junction bases numbered 10, after V lost 7 bases and J lost 3 bases. The V gene's germline CDR1 is MNHEY and CDR2 SVGAGI.

The gene calls are TRBV6-1 and TRBJ1-2, with 7 bases aligning to TRBD1. The V gene end was trimmed by 2 bases and the J gene end by 6 bases; junction bases not matched to a gene: 9. Germline CDR1 MNHNS, CDR2 SASEGT. The CDR3 has 15 residues. DNA for the CDR3: TGTGCCAGCAGTGAACTCTCTCAAGGGGGCAATGGCTACACCTTC. Its protein product is CASSELSQGGNGYTF.

This clone was observed once. This rearrangement joins TRBV10-2 to TRBJ2-1, with 15 bases fitting TRBD2. The CDR3 runs 17 residues. J gave up 1 base and V 8 bases, and 6 bases lay outside the gene matches. Germline loops: CDR1 WSHSY, CDR2 SAAADI. CDR3 in DNA: TGCGCCAGCGAGGGGACTAGCGGGAGGAAGTCCTACAATGAGCAGTTCTTC. As protein: CASEGTSGRKSYNEQFF.